The 19 T cell receptor beta chains listed next were all sequenced from one sample in a study of T cells in Graves' hyperthyroidism and ophthalmopathy. RNA transcripts served as the template for amplifying TCR beta CDR3 regions. In the first-round RT-PCR of the TCR CDR3, the HTBI primer set was used. Each CDR3 protein is one row after TCRdb ran MiXCR on the multiplex PCR reads. The data contain approximately 600,000 distinct CDR3 sequences, 20% to 25% of them seen just once; the ten biggest clones take up under 35%. The source material was blood. The receptors were gathered from a man between 25 and 39 years old with Graves' ophthalmopathy.

This clonotype was seen repeatedly, ten times or more. The rearrangement joins TRBV12-3 or TRBV12-4 to TRBJ2-5; no firm D call. V was clipped by 8 bases and J by 5 bases, with 12 bases between them. This CDR3 has 12 amino acids. CDR3 in amino acids: CASGRVEETQYF. The CDR3 nucleotides read TGTGCCAGCGGCCGGGTTGAGGAGACCCAGTACTTC.

V gene TRBV12-3 or TRBV12-4 combines with J gene TRBJ1-1; possibly TRBD1 for D (5 bases). V dropped 10 bases and J dropped 6 bases, with 15 bases sitting between them. The CDR3 runs 12 residues. The CDR3 region has the DNA TGTGCCACCTCATTGGGGGGTCCTGAAGCTTTCTTT. Its protein is CATSLGGPEAFF.

The sample holds many counts of this clonotype. This rearrangement joins TRBV3-1 to TRBJ1-5; TRBD1 might be the D (6 bases). V gave up 1 base and J gave up 5 bases, with 18 bases separating them. The CDR3 is made up of 17 amino acids. Per the germline V gene, CDR1 is LGHDT and CDR2 is YNNKEL (reference sequence). CDR3 bases: TGTGCCAGCAGCCAAGTCAGTAGACAGGCTGATGATCAGCCCCAGCATTTT. Its translation is CASSQVSRQADDQPQHF.

This clonotype was observed a handful of times. This chain connects TRBV5-5 to TRBJ1-2, with 9 nucleotides matching TRBD1. Germline loops: CDR1 SGHKS, CDR2 YYEKEE (reference sequence). The length of the CDR3 is 13 residues. Unmatched junction bases numbered 10, after V lost 4 bases and J lost 12 bases. The CDR3 nucleotides read TGTGCCAGCAGCGCTAACCACAGGGGGCACAACACCTTC. Protein: CASSANHRGHNTF.

This clonotype was detected a few times. This CDR3 reads CASRVQGSGNTIYF. DNA of the CDR3: TGTGCCAGCAGAGTACAGGGCTCTGGAAACACCATATATTTT. The chain links TRBV28 to TRBJ1-3; D might be TRBD1 (6 bases). Trimming left V 6 bases short and J 0 bases short, with 9 bases between. CDR1 is MDHEN and CDR2 is SYDVKM in the germline V gene. This CDR3 region has 14 residues. The full variable domain, completed using reference TRBV28 and TRBJ1-3, is DVKVTQSSRYLVKRTGEKVFLECVQDMDHENMFWYRQDPGLGLRLIYFSYDVKMKEKGDIPEGYSVSREKKERFSLILESASTNQTSMYLCASRVQGSGNTIYFGEGSWLTVV.

This clonotype occurred a few times. V and J are TRBV5-5 and TRBJ2-7, with D unclear. The CDR3 consists of 15 residues. Germline values: CDR1 SGHKS, CDR2 YYEKEE (reference sequence). V was clipped by 3 bases and J by 2 bases, with 15 bases between them. CDR3 bases: TGTGCCAGCAGCTCCGGGTCCTTTTTTGCCTACGAGCAGTACTTC. Translation gives CASSSGSFFAYEQYF.

This chain uses TRBV6-5 with TRBJ2-5; D is ambiguous. Germline V lookup: CDR1 MNHEY, CDR2 SVGAGI. V lost 2 bases and J lost 1, with 8 bases in between. The CDR3 length is 14 residues. The CDR3 here is CASSYDAVQETQYF. The CDR3 bases are TGTGCCAGCAGTTACGATGCGGTCCAAGAGACCCAGTACTTC.

This clonotype turned up a few times. This chain connects TRBV7-9 to TRBJ1-4; 7 bases match TRBD1. The germline V gene encodes CDR1 SEHNR and CDR2 FQNEAQ (reference sequence). CDR3 length: 14 residues. The trim removed 3 bases at V and 11 bases at J, leaving 9 bases unmatched. The CDR3 is CASSFDRELNKLFF. For the CDR3, the DNA is TGTGCCAGCAGCTTCGACAGGGAACTAAATAAACTGTTTTTT.

There are a few counts of this clonotype. The chain couples TRBV20-1 to TRBJ1-4; D not resolved. With 6 bases removed from V and 8 bases from J, the gap between germline ends came to 13 bases. In germline, CDR1 is DFQATT, CDR2 SNEGSKA (reference sequence). The CDR3 sequence is 12 residues long. The CDR3 DNA sequence: TGCAGTGCGAGCGGGTCTGGAGAAAAACTGTTTTTT. Encoded protein: CSASGSGEKLFF.

This clonotype appeared many times. The gene calls are TRBV7-9 and TRBJ2-7; no clear D. Trimming pared 4 bases from V and 5 bases from J, leaving 12 bases between. This CDR3 is 13 amino acids long. Germline CDR1 SEHNR, CDR2 FQNEAQ (reference sequence). CDR3 residues: CASSYGGRDEQYF. The CDR3 region has the DNA TGTGCCAGCAGCTATGGTGGGCGCGACGAGCAGTACTTC.

This clonotype was recorded at least ten times. This chain links TRBV12-3 or TRBV12-4 with TRBJ2-7, with a weak D call TRBD2 (7 bases). V was pared by 1 base and J by 4 bases, with 14 bases between. There are 15 residues in the CDR3. CDR3 amino acids: CASSLGGGGIYEQYF. DNA for the CDR3: TGTGCCAGCAGTTTAGGTGGGGGGGGCATTTACGAGCAGTACTTC.

The rearrangement uses TRBV27 and TRBJ2-7, with 14 bases lining up with TRBD2. The CDR3 is 16 residues long. Germline CDR1 reads MNHEY; CDR2 reads SMNVEV (reference sequence). The trim removed 6 bases at V and 3 bases at J, leaving 7 bases unmatched. The DNA of the CDR3 is TGTGCCAGCAGGCTCGGGGGACTAGCGGGAGTCTACGAGCAGTACTTC. The encoded protein is CASRLGGLAGVYEQYF.

This clonotype has more than one count but fewer than ten. The chain employs TRBV27 and TRBJ2-3, with 7 bases lining up with TRBD2. The junction had 6 bases not matched to a gene; V was cut back by 4 bases and J by 2 bases. This CDR3 is 15 amino acids long. CDR1 is MNHEY and CDR2 is SMNVEV in the germline V gene (reference sequence). The CDR3 bases are TGTGCCAGCAGTTATGCGGGAGCTACCACAGATACGCAGTATTTT. Amino acid sequence: CASSYAGATTDTQYF.

This clonotype was counted many times. The J gene is TRBJ1-1, the V gene TRBV18, with D maybe TRBD1 (5 bases). Per the germline V gene, CDR1 is KGHSH and CDR2 is LQKENI. Trimming took 6 bases from V and 1 from J, leaving 12 bases between them. This CDR3 spans 14 amino acids. The CDR3 DNA sequence: TGTGCCAGCTCTCCAACACAGGAGAACACTGAAGCTTTCTTT. Amino acids: CASSPTQENTEAFF. The entire variable domain, with the rest obtained from reference TRBV18 and TRBJ1-1, is as follows: NAGVMQNPRHLVRRRGQEARLRCSPMKGHSHVYWYRQLPEEGLKFMVYLQKENIIDESGMPKERFSAEFPKEGPSILRIQQVVRGDSAAYFCASSPTQENTEAFFGQGTRLTVV.

This chain connects TRBV6-1 to TRBJ2-7; no clear D gene. CDR1 and CDR2 from the germline V gene are MNHNS and SASEGT. CDR3 length: 13 amino acids. Trimming took 2 bases from V and 6 from J, leaving 11 bases between them. CDR3 protein: CASSEIMRIEQYF. The CDR3 DNA is TGTGCCAGCAGTGAAATCATGCGGATCGAGCAGTACTTC.

This clonotype has ten or more counts. The chain recombines TRBV2 with TRBJ2-5; D not certain. The CDR3 contains 15 residues. V lost 3 bases and J 3 bases, leaving 14 bases between the germline ends. The germline V gene encodes CDR1 SNHLY and CDR2 FYNNEI. DNA for the CDR3: TGTGCCAGCAGTGAGTTAACGGACCCTGAAGAGACCCAGTACTTC. Translating gives CASSELTDPEETQYF.

This clonotype was found a few times. The chain uses TRBV5-6 and TRBJ2-3; the match to TRBD2 covers 12 bases. CDR1 is SGHDT and CDR2 is YYEEEE in the germline V gene. V lost 4 bases and J lost 1; bases outside the gene matches: 7. There are 17 residues in the CDR3. CDR3 sequence: CASSKTTSGSRTDTQYF. For the CDR3, the DNA is TGTGCCAGCAGCAAAACGACTAGCGGGAGCCGCACAGATACGCAGTATTTT.

The chain combines TRBV5-5 with TRBJ1-6; D is possibly TRBD1 (5 bases). Germline CDR1 is SGHKS and CDR2 is YYEKEE (reference sequence). The CDR3 spans 17 residues. Trimming removed 2 bases from V and 2 bases from J, with 14 bases in between. In nucleotides, the CDR3 is TGTGCCAGCAGCTTTTTGGAGGGGATTGCCTATAATTCACCCCTCCACTTT. It codes for CASSFLEGIAYNSPLHF.

The chain recombines TRBV2 with TRBJ2-1; 13 bases fit TRBD2. CDR3 length: 14 amino acids. Losses at the gene ends were 6 bases for V and 8 bases for J; bases not matched to a gene: 4. CDR1 SNHLY and CDR2 FYNNEI come from the germline V gene. As DNA, the CDR3 is TGTGCCAGCAGGGAACTAGCGGGAGGGGATGAGCAGTTCTTC. Its protein is CASRELAGGDEQFF.